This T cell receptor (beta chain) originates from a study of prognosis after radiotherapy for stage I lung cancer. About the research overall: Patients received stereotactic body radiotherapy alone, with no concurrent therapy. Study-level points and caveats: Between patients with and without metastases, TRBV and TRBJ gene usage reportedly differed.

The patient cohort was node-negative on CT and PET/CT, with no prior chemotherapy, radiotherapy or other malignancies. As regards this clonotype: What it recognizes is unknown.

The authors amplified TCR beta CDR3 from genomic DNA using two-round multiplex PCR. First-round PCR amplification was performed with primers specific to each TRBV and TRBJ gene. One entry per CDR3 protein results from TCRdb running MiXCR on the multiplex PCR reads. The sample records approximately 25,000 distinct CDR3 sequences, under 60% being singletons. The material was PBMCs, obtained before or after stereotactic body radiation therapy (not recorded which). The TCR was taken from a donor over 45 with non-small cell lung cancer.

The CDR3 DNA reads TGCGCCAGCAGCCAAGATTCACTTTGGCGGGGGAACACCGGGGAGCTGTTTTTT. Translating it yields CASSQDSLWRGNTGELFF. The rearrangement links TRBV4-1 to TRBJ2-2; TRBD2 might be the D (6 bases). Germline V CDR1 and CDR2: MGHRA, YSYEKL. The V end was cut by 0 bases, the J end by 1 base, with 15 bases between. The CDR3 is made up of 18 amino acids.